The rows below give T cell receptor beta chains drawn from one sample of a study of blood T cell repertoires in COVID-19. Profiled with immunoSEQ multiplex PCR; TCRdb holds only in-frame clones, not every one. Among roughly 400,000 clones, approximately 86% were seen once, and the ten largest hold approximately 2.1%. The sequencing input was PBMCs or T cells enriched from blood (not recorded which). The receptors here all came from a woman aged 40 to 50 with acute COVID-19. Each CDR3 is given with its conserved first and last residue. D genes are given only for firm matches. Not every row has a clone size; where given, it reads once, few, many or a size class.

J gene | V gene | clone size | D gene | CDR3 DNA | CDR3 protein
TRBJ1-1 | TRBV2 | - | - | TGTGCCAGCAGTGGAGGGGGGAACACTGAAGCTTTCTTT | CASSGGGNTEAFF
TRBJ1-1 | TRBV2 | once | - | TGTGCCAGCTCGGCCGCGAGGGGGGGTTTGGAGGCTTTCTTT | CASSAARGGLEAFF
TRBJ1-2 | TRBV2 | - | - | TGTGCCAGCAGCGCTACAGGGACCTATGGCTACACCTTC | CASSATGTYGYTF
TRBJ2-3 | TRBV5-1 | - | TRBD2 | TGCGCCAGCACCGGAGCGGGGGGGCCAGTAATTCTCCCAGATACGCAGTATTTT | CASTGAGGPVILPDTQYF
TRBJ2-5 | TRBV7-2 | - | TRBD2 | TGTGCCAGCAGCTTGCTAGCGGGGGAGGGAGAGACCCAGTACTTC | CASSLLAGEGETQYF
TRBJ2-3 | TRBV12-3/TRBV12-4 | - | - | TGTGCCAGCACTGCTAGCTTGGGGTTTACGCAGTATTTT | CASTASLGFTQYF
TRBJ2-3 | TRBV5-6 | - | - | TGTGCCAGCAGCTTAATACAGGGAGGCACAGATACGCAGTATTTT | CASSLIQGGTDTQYF
TRBJ2-1 | TRBV6-5 | - | TRBD1 | TGTGCCAGCAGCCGGGACAGGCTTGAAGAGCAGTTCTTC | CASSRDRLEEQFF
TRBJ1-1 | TRBV7-2 | - | TRBD1 | TGTGCCAGCAGCTCCGGACAGGGGAGGACTGAAGCTTTCTTT | CASSSGQGRTEAFF
TRBJ2-1 | TRBV19 | - | TRBD2 | TGTGCCAGTAGTATTTCTAGCGGGGGGCACAATGAGCAGTTCTTC | CASSISSGGHNEQFF
TRBJ2-7 | TRBV19 | - | TRBD1 | TGTGCCAGTCTCGACAGGGACAGGGGGCGCTGGTACTTC | CASLDRDRGRWYF
TRBJ2-7 | TRBV27 | - | - | TGTGCCAGCAGTTTCGCGGGGAGACCCTACGAGCAGTACTTC | CASSFAGRPYEQYF
TRBJ2-5 | TRBV7-9 | - | - | TGTGCCAGCAGCAACAATCCCCACGAGACCCAGTACTTC | CASSNNPHETQYF
TRBJ1-2 | TRBV7-9 | once | - | TGTGCCAGCAGCTTAGGGAGCTCCTATGGCTACACCTTC | CASSLGSSYGYTF
TRBJ1-4 | TRBV25-1 | - | - | TGTGCCACCCAAGGGGTAGGCGTGGAAAAACTGTTTTTT | CATQGVGVEKLFF
TRBJ2-5 | TRBV12-3/TRBV12-4 | - | - | TGTGCCAGCAGTTTTAGAGGGCGAGAGACCCAGTACTTC | CASSFRGRETQYF
TRBJ2-2 | TRBV11-2 | - | TRBD2 | TGTGCCAGCAGCGTTAGCGGGACCACCGGGGAGCTGTTTTTT | CASSVSGTTGELFF
TRBJ2-7 | TRBV30 | - | TRBD1 | TGTGCCTGGAGCACCGGGACAGGGTCCTACGAGCAGTACTTC | CAWSTGTGSYEQYF
TRBJ2-4 | TRBV3-1/TRBV3-2 | - | - | TGTGCCAGCAGCCAACGAACAGTAGCCAAAAACATTCAGTACTTC | CASSQRTVAKNIQYF
TRBJ2-3 | TRBV6-5 | once | - | TGTGCCAGCAGTTACTCGCGAGCGACCACAGATACGCAGTATTTT | CASSYSRATTDTQYF
TRBJ1-5 | TRBV19 | once | TRBD1 | TGTGCCAGTAGCCAAGGACAGGTTCCGAGTCAGCCCCAGCATTTT | CASSQGQVPSQPQHF
TRBJ1-6 | TRBV30 | - | TRBD1 | TGTGCCCATTGGGACAGGGGTATATCACCCCTCCACTTT | CAHWDRGISPLHF
TRBJ2-2 | TRBV19 | - | - | TGTGCCAGTGATAGCACCGGGGAGCTGTTTTTT | CASDSTGELFF
TRBJ2-7 | TRBV30 | - | TRBD1 | TGTGCCTGGAGTCCCGGACAGGGGTTGTTCGAGCAGTACTTC | CAWSPGQGLFEQYF
TRBJ2-5 | TRBV2 | - | - | TGTGCCAGCAGTGAAGCGCTTAGTCGGCAAGGGGCCCAGTACTTC | CASSEALSRQGAQYF
TRBJ2-2 | TRBV6-5 | - | - | TGTGCCATCCCGGGACTCTTGAACACCGGGGAGCTGTTTTTT | CAIPGLLNTGELFF
TRBJ2-3 | TRBV5-5 | - | TRBD2 | TGTGCCAGCAGCATGGGACTAGCGGGGGAAACAGATACGCAGTATTTT | CASSMGLAGETDTQYF
TRBJ2-3 | TRBV10-2 | - | - | TGCGCCAGCAGTGAGTCCCGCCGGACTAGCACAGATACGCAGTATTTT | CASSESRRTSTDTQYF
TRBJ2-1 | TRBV27 | - | TRBD2 | TGTGCCAGTGCCGGGACTAGGGAGTTGGATGAGCAGTTCTTC | CASAGTRELDEQFF
TRBJ1-4 | TRBV6-5 | - | - | TGTGCCAGCAGGGAGCGATGGGGCAATGAAAAACTGTTTTTT | CASRERWGNEKLFF
TRBJ1-2 | TRBV29-1 | once | TRBD1 | TGCAGCGTTGGGACCACAGGGGGCTTTGGCTACACCTTC | CSVGTTGGFGYTF